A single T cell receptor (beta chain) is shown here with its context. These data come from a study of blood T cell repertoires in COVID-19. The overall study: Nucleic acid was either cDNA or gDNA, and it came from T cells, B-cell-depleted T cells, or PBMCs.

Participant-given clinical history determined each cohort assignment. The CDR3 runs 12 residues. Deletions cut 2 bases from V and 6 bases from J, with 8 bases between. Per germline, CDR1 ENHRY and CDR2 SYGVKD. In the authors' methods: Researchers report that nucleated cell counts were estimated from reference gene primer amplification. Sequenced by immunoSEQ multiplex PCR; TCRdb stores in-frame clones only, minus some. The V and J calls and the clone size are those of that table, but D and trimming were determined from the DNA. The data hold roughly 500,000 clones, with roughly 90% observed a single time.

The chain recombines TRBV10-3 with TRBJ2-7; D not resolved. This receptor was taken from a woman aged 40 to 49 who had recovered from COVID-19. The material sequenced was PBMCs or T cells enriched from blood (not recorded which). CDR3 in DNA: TGTGCCATCAGTGAGGACATTTCCGAGCAGTACTTC. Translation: CAISEDISEQYF.